Listed below are T cell receptor beta chains from one sample, sequenced in a study of cytotoxic CD8 clonotypes in ibrutinib-treated CLL. Here immunoSEQ multiplex PCR was the method, and the copy in TCRdb shows in-frame clones only, minus some. This table holds a few hundred thousand clones, roughly 70% found once. The source material was PBMCs, sampled after 24 months of ibrutinib treatment. These receptors all come from a human donor with chronic lymphocytic leukemia. Both conserved end residues are part of each CDR3. Fields, in order: J gene, V gene, clone size, D gene, CDR3 protein, CDR3 DNA. The D gene is left open where the match is weak. The size entry is marked missing in some rows and otherwise reads once, few, many or a size class.

>TRBJ1-2|TRBV7-8|.|TRBD1
CASSFSIDTGAGANYGYTF
TGTGCCAGCAGCTTCTCGATCGACACAGGGGCTGGAGCTAACTATGGCTACACCTTC
>TRBJ2-7|TRBV4-1|few|.
CASSQGAEAEQYF
TGCGCCAGCAGCCAAGGGGCAGAGGCCGAGCAGTACTTC
>TRBJ1-5|TRBV5-4|medium-sized|.
CASSLLGGNQPQHF
TGTGCCAGCAGCTTGCTTGGAGGGAATCAGCCCCAGCATTTT
>TRBJ2-2|TRBV6-5|.|.
CASSYQPRDTGELFF
TGTGCCAGCAGTTACCAACCCAGGGACACCGGGGAGCTGTTTTTT
>TRBJ2-7|TRBV29-1|few|TRBD1
CSVEDRGQGEQYF
TGCAGCGTTGAGGACAGGGGGCAGGGTGAGCAGTACTTC
>TRBJ2-7|TRBV5-1|.|.
CASSSRGEQYF
TGCGCCAGCAGCTCGAGGGGGGAGCAGTACTTC
>TRBJ1-4|TRBV29-1|once|TRBD1
CSVSGTGGSEKLFF
TGCAGCGTTTCCGGGACAGGGGGCTCTGAAAAACTGTTTTTT
>TRBJ2-7|TRBV20-1|.|.
CSALPSEQYF
TGCAGTGCTTTGCCATCCGAGCAGTACTTC
>TRBJ2-4|TRBV7-9|.|.
CASSRGKNIQYF
TGTGCCAGCAGCCGCGGCAAAAACATTCAGTACTTC
>TRBJ2-7|TRBV28|.|TRBD1
CAVALRSGTGSHEQYF
TGTGCCGTAGCCCTTAGGTCGGGGACAGGGTCCCACGAGCAGTACTTC
>TRBJ2-1|TRBV7-2|.|.
CASSLELGKGGQVEQFF
TGTGCCAGCAGCTTAGAATTGGGGAAAGGGGGACAAGTTGAGCAGTTCTTC
>TRBJ1-2|TRBV28|once|.
CATWRGANYGYTF
TGTGCCACCTGGCGGGGGGCTAACTATGGCTACACCTTC
>TRBJ2-7|TRBV6-7|.|TRBD1
CASSYSGQGAYEQYF
TGTGCCAGCAGTTACTCGGGGCAGGGGGCCTACGAGCAGTACTTC
>TRBJ2-2|TRBV27|.|.
CASTTPLGAGELFF
TGTGCCAGCACCACCCCCTTGGGGGCTGGGGAGCTGTTTTTT
>TRBJ2-1|TRBV5-1|few|TRBD2
CASSLMASGGNEQFF
TGCGCCAGCAGCTTGATGGCTAGCGGGGGCAATGAGCAGTTCTTC
>TRBJ1-4|TRBV5-6|.|TRBD1
CASSPWDRTNEKLFF
TGTGCCAGCAGCCCTTGGGACAGAACTAATGAAAAACTGTTTTTT
>TRBJ2-1|TRBV6-5|once|TRBD2
CASSYSGLANEQFF
TGTGCCAGCAGTTACTCGGGACTAGCTAATGAGCAGTTCTTC
>TRBJ2-3|TRBV7-9|.|.
CASSPFTDPGLDTQYF
TGTGCCAGCAGCCCCTTTACGGACCCGGGCTTGGATACGCAGTATTTT
>TRBJ2-2|TRBV2|.|TRBD1
CASRGDRANTGELFF
TGTGCCAGCAGGGGGGACAGGGCGAACACCGGGGAGCTGTTTTTT
>TRBJ2-7|TRBV7-2|.|.
CASSWGSEQYF
TGTGCCAGCAGCTGGGGCTCAGAGCAGTACTTC
>TRBJ1-5|TRBV6-5|once|TRBD1
CASSSGGVQPQHF
TGTGCCAGCAGTTCAGGGGGTGTCCAGCCCCAGCATTTT
>TRBJ2-1|TRBV27|.|TRBD1
CASSNRGENEQFF
TGTGCCAGCAGCAACAGGGGAGAGAATGAGCAGTTCTTC
>TRBJ1-5|TRBV18|few|.
CASSPAQVSNQPQHF
TGTGCCAGCTCACCCGCGCAGGTTAGCAATCAGCCCCAGCATTTT
>TRBJ2-3|TRBV30|.|.
CAWSFRVLAPLTDTQYF
TGTGCCTGGAGCTTTAGGGTACTAGCACCCCTCACAGATACGCAGTATTTT
>TRBJ1-3|TRBV9|.|.
CASSVGRVAGNTIYF
TGTGCCAGCAGCGTAGGGAGGGTGGCTGGAAACACCATATATTTT
>TRBJ2-7|TRBV29-1|.|TRBD1
CSVPRGSDRGGYEQYF
TGCAGCGTTCCCCGAGGTTCGGACAGGGGGGGGTACGAGCAGTACTTC
>TRBJ2-7|TRBV28|.|.
CASSLSVAYEQYF
TGTGCCAGCAGTTTATCCGTGGCCTACGAGCAGTACTTC
>TRBJ2-7|TRBV19|.|.
CASTQTPQTSHEQYF
TGTGCCAGTACCCAGACCCCCCAGACCTCCCACGAGCAGTACTTC
>TRBJ2-1|TRBV6-6|.|TRBD2
CASSSKLAGVDNEQFF
TGTGCCAGCAGTTCCAAACTAGCGGGAGTAGACAATGAGCAGTTCTTC
>TRBJ1-2|TRBV9|.|.
CASSGNRDGYTF
TGTGCCAGCAGCGGGAACAGGGACGGCTACACCTTC
>TRBJ2-7|TRBV27|.|.
CASSLQGRVYEQYF
TGTGCCAGCAGTTTACAGGGAAGAGTCTACGAGCAGTACTTC
>TRBJ2-7|TRBV21-1|.|.
CASRRTFFYEQYF
TGTGCCAGCAGACGGACCTTTTTCTACGAGCAGTACTTC